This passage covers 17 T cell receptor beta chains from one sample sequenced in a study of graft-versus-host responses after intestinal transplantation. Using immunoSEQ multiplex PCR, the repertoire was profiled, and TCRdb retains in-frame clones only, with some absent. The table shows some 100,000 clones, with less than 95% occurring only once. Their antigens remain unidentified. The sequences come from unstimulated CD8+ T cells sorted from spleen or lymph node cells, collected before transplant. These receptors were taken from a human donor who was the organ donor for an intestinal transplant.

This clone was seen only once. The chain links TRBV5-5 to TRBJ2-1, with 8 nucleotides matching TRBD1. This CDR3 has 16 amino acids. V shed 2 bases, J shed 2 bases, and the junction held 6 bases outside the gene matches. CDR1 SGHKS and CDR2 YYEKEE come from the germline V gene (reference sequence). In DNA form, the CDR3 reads TGTGCCAGCAGCTTTCCGGACAGGGACCCCTACAATGAGCAGTTCTTC. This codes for CASSFPDRDPYNEQFF. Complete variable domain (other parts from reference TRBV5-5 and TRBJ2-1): DAGVTQSPTHLIKTRGQQVTLRCSPISGHKSVSWYQQVLGQGPQFIFQYYEKEERGRGNFPDRFSARQFPNYSSELNVNALLLGDSALYLCASSFPDRDPYNEQFFGPGTRLTVL.

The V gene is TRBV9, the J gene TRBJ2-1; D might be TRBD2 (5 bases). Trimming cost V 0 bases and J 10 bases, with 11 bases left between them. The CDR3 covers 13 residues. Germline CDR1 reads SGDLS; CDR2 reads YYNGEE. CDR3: CASSVGSGYEQFF. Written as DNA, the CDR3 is TGTGCCAGCAGCGTAGGTTCGGGGTACGAGCAGTTCTTC.

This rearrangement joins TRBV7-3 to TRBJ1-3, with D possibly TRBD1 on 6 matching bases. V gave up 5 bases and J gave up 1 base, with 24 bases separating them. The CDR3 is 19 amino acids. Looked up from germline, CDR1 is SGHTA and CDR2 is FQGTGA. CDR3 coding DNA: TGTGCCAGCAGCCGGGACTACAGGGACGGGAGTGGATCTGGAAACACCATATATTTT. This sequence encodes CASSRDYRDGSGSGNTIYF.

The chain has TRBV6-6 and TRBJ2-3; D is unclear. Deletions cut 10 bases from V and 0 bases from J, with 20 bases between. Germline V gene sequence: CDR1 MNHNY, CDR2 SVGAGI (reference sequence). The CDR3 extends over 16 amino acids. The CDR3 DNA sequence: TGTGCCACCACGCCTACACTACCTACTAGCACAGATACGCAGTATTTT. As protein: CATTPTLPTSTDTQYF.

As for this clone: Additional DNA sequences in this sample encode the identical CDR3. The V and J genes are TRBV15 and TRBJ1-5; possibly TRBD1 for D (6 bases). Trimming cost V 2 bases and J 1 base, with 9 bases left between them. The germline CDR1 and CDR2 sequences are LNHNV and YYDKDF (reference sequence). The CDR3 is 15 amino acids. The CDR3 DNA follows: TGTGCCACCAGCAGATCCACAGGGAGCAATCAGCCCCAGCATTTT. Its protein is CATSRSTGSNQPQHF.

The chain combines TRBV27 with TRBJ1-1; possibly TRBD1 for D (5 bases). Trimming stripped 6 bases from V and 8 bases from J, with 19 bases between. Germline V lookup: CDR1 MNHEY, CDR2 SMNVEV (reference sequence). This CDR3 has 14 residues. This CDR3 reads CASSPGHLWVEAFF. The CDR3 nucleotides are TGTGCCAGCAGCCCAGGGCATTTGTGGGTCGAAGCTTTCTTT.

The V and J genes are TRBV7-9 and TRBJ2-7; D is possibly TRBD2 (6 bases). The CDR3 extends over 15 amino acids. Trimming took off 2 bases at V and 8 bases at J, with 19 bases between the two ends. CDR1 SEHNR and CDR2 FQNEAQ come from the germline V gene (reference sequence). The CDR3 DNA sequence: TGTGCCAGCAGCTTACCGGGAAGGGGAGGTCTGAAGCAGTACTTC. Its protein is CASSLPGRGGLKQYF. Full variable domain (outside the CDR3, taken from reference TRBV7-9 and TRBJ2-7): DTGVSQNPRHKITKRGQNVTFRCDPISEHNRLYWYRQTLGQGPEFLTYFQNEAQLEKSRLLSDRFSAERPKGSFSTLEIQRTEQGDSAMYLCASSLPGRGGLKQYFGPGTRLTVT.

Here the CDR3 DNA reads TGTGCCAGCAGCGGTCCCGGGACAGGGGGCTACACTGAAGCTTTCTTT. This encodes CASSGPGTGGYTEAFF. This rearrangement joins TRBV9 to TRBJ1-1; 12 bases map to TRBD1. CDR1 and CDR2 (germline): SGDLS, YYNGEE. The V gene end was trimmed by 3 bases and the J gene end by 3 bases; junction bases not matched to a gene: 6. The CDR3 totals 16 residues.

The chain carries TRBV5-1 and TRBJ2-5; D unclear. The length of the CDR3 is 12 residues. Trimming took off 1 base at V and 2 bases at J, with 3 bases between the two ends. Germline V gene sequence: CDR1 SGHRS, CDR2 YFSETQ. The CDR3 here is CASSLTQETQYF. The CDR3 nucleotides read TGCGCCAGCAGCTTGACTCAAGAGACCCAGTACTTC. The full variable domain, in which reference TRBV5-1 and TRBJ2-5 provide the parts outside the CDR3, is KAGVTQTPRYLIKTRGQQVTLSCSPISGHRSVSWYQQTPGQGLQFLFEYFSETQRNKGNFPGRFSGRQFSNSRSEMNVSTLELGDSALYLCASSLTQETQYFGPGTRLLVL.

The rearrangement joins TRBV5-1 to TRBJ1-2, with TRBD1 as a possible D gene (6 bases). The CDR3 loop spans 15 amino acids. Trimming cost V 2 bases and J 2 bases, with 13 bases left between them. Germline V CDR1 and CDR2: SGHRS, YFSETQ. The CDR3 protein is CASSFYREPNYGYTF. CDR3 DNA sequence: TGCGCCAGCAGCTTCTACAGGGAGCCGAACTATGGCTACACCTTC.

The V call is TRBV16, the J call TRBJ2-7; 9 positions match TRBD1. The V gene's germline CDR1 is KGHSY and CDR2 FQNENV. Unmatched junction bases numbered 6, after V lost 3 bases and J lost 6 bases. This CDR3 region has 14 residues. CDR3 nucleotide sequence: TGTGCCAGCAGCCACTGGGACAGGGTGGGCGAGCAGTACTTC. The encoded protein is CASSHWDRVGEQYF.

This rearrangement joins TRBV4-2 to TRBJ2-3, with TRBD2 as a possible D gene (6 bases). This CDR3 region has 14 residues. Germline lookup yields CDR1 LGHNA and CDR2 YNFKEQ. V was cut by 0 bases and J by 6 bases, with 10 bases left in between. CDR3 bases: TGTGCCAGCAGCCAAGAGGCTAGCGATGATACGCAGTATTTT. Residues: CASSQEASDDTQYF.

The CDR3 sequence: CASSLGTSGYEQYF. The CDR3 DNA reads TGTGCCAGCAGCTTAGGGACTAGCGGCTACGAGCAGTACTTC. The genes are TRBV11-2 and TRBJ2-7; the match to TRBD2 covers 10 bases. The CDR3 has 14 amino acids. Germline assignment: CDR1 SGHAT and CDR2 FQNNGV. J lost 3 bases, V lost 1 base, and 0 bases had no gene match.

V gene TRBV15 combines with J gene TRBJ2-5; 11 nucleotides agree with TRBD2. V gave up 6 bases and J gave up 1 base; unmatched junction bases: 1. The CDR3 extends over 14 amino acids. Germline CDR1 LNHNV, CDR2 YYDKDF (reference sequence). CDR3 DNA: TGTGCCACCAGAACTAGCGGGGGCCAAGAGACCCAGTACTTC. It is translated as CATRTSGGQETQYF.

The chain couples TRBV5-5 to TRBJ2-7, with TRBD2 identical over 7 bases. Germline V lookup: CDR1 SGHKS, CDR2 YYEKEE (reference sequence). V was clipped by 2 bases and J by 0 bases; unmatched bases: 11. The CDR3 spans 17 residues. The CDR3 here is CASSFVGAGGSSYEQYF. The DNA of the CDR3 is TGTGCCAGCAGCTTTGTTGGGGCCGGGGGGAGCTCCTACGAGCAGTACTTC.

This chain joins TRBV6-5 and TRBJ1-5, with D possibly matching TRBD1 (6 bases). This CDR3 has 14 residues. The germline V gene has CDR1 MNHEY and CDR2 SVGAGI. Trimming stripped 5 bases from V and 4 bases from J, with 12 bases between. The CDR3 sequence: CASSTGTINQPQHF. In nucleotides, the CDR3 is TGTGCCAGCAGTACCGGGACAATTAATCAGCCCCAGCATTTT.

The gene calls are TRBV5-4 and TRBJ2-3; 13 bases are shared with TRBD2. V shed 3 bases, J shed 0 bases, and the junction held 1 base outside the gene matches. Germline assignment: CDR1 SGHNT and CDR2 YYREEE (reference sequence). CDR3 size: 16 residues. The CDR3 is CASSWTSGRSTDTQYF. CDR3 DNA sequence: TGTGCCAGCAGCTGGACTAGCGGGAGAAGCACAGATACGCAGTATTTT.